The clone carrying this TCR beta chain was found many times. These data belong to a study of T cells in Graves' hyperthyroidism and ophthalmopathy. Amplification of TCR beta CDR3 regions was performed using RNA transcripts as template. An initial round of RT-PCR targeting the TCR CDR3 relied on the HTBI primer set. One entry per CDR3 protein results from TCRdb running MiXCR on the multiplex PCR reads. The top ten clones hold 7% to 9% of a sample with 250,000 to 300,000 distinct CDR3 sequences, roughly 15% of them seen once. The hyperthyroidism patients had all been newly diagnosed, and their disease duration was under 2 months. Their ages ranged from 18 to 65 years. Exclusion of a patient resulted from uncontrolled infection, other autoimmune disease, pregnancy or lactation. Germline V gene data show CDR1 as LNHDA and CDR2 as SQIVND (reference sequence). The V end was cut by 7 bases, the J end by 1 base, with 16 bases between. This CDR3 has 15 amino acids.

The specimen was blood. The genes are TRBV19 and TRBJ1-2, with D tentatively TRBD1 (6 bases). This receptor was obtained from a woman between 40 and 50 years old with Graves' hyperthyroidism. The CDR3 region is CASTEGGFLNYGYTF. Here the CDR3 DNA reads TGTGCCAGTACGGAGGGGGGCTTTCTTAACTATGGCTACACCTTC.